The sequence of this T cell receptor beta chain was determined in a study of blood T cell repertoires in COVID-19. The CDR3 covers 15 residues. Germline V gene sequence: CDR1 MDHEN, CDR2 SYDVKM. Trimming took off 6 bases at V and 3 bases at J, with 15 bases between the two ends. Assay used: immunoSEQ multiplex PCR; TCRdb lists only in-frame clones, some missing. The sample lists some 20,000 clones; less than 95% were seen once. The TCR was taken from a man aged 65 to 85 with acute or convalescent COVID-19. V and J are TRBV28 and TRBJ1-5; D is possibly TRBD1 (6 bases). The specimen was peripheral blood. Written as DNA, the CDR3 is TGTGCCAGCAGCCCCAACCAGGGGTACAATCAGCCCCAGCATTTT. This gives the protein CASSPNQGYNQPQHF.